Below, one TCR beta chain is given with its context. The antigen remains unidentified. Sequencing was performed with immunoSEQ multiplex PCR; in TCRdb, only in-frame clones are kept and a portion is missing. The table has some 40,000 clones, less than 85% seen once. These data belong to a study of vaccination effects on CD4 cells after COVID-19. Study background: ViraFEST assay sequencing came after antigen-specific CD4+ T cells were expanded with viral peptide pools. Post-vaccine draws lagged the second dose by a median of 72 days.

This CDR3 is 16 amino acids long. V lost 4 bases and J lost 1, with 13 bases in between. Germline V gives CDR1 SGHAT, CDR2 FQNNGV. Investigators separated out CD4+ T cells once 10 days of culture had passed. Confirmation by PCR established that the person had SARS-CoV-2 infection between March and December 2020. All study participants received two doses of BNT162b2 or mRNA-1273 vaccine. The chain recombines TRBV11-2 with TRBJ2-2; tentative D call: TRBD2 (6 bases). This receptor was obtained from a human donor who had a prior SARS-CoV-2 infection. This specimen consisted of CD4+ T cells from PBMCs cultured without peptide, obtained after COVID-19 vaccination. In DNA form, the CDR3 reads TGTGCCAGCAGCTCAGTTGGGGGGATGAACACCGGGGAGCTGTTTTTT. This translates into CASSSVGGMNTGELFF.